The source of this T cell receptor (beta chain) is a study of T-cell reconstitution after alpha-beta-depleted transplantation in children. Findings of the study overall: Some patients' high day-60 TCRbeta diversity was traced to surviving recipient T cells and thymic progenitors. Several hundred rapidly expanded clones from non-depleted graft cells reportedly supplied alpha-beta T cells about two months post-transplant. The authors attributed T-cell counts and diversity one year after transplant mostly to newly produced T cells.

This clonotype was seen a handful of times. Its specificity is not known. The library targeted TCRbeta and was prepared with unique molecular identifiers. TCRdb itself ran the PCR reads through MiXCR, one entry per CDR3 protein. Of hundreds of thousands of distinct CDR3 sequences listed, about a sixth were seen once; the top ten hold 43%. Germline V gene sequence: CDR1 MNHEY, CDR2 SVGAGI. J gave up 5 bases and V 2 bases, and 6 bases lay outside the gene matches. This CDR3 region has 17 residues. Sequenced here: PBMCs, mostly from graft donor cells, sampled 360 days after TCRalphabeta/CD19-depleted stem cell transplant. This receptor was identified in a male patient between 2 and 15 years old who had a stem cell transplant for acute lymphoblastic leukemia, so the T cells may come from the graft donor. The genes are TRBV6-5 and TRBJ2-2, with 12 nucleotides matching TRBD2. Written as DNA, the CDR3 is TGTGCCAGCAGTTACGCTAGCGGGGGGGCGTTGACCGGGGAGCTGTTTTTT. Its protein product is CASSYASGGALTGELFF.